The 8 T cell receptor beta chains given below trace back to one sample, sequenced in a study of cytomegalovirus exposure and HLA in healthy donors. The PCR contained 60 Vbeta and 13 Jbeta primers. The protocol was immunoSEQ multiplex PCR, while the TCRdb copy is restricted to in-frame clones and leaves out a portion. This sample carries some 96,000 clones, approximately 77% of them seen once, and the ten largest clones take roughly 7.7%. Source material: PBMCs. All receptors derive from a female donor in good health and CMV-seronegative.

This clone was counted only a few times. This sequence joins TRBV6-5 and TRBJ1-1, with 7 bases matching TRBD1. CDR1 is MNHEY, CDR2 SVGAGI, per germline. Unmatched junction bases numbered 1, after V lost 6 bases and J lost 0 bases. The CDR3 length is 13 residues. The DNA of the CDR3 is TGTGCCAGCAGCGACAGGGTGAACACTGAAGCTTTCTTT. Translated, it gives CASSDRVNTEAFF.

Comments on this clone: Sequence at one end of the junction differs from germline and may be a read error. The CDR3 DNA reads as TGTTCCAGCAGCTTAACAAGCGGGAGGGCCTCCTACGAGCAGTACTTC. Translation gives CSSSLTSGRASYEQYF. This chain joins TRBV7-9 and TRBJ2-7, with 10 bases that match TRBD2. This CDR3 contains 16 residues. CDR1 and CDR2 (germline): SEHNR, FQNEAQ (reference sequence).

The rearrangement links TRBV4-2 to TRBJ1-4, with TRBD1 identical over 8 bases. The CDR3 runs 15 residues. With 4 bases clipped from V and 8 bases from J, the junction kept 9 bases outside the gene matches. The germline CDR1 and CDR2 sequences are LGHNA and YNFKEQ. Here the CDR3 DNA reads TGTGCCAGCAGCCCGTGGACAGGGAAAGGGGAAAAACTGTTTTTT. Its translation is CASSPWTGKGEKLFF.

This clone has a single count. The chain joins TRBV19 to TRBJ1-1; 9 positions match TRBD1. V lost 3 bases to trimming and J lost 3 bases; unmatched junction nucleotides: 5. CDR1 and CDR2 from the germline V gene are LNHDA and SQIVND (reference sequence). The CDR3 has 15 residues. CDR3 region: CASSIGTGLDTEAFF. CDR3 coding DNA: TGTGCCAGTAGTATTGGGACAGGGCTCGACACTGAAGCTTTCTTT. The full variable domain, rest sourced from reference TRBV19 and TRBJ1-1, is DGGITQSPKYLFRKEGQNVTLSCEQNLNHDAMYWYRQDPGQGLRLIYYSQIVNDFQKGDIAEGYSVSREKKESFPLTVTSAQKNPTAFYLCASSIGTGLDTEAFFGQGTRLTVV.

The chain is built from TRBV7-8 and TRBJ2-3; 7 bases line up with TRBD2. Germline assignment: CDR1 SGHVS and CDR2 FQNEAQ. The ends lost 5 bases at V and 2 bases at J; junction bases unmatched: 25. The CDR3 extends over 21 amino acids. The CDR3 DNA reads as TGTGCCAGCAGCCGACGCACGGCGGGGCGGGGGACGAGGGCTCACACAGATACGCAGTATTTT. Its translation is CASSRRTAGRGTRAHTDTQYF.

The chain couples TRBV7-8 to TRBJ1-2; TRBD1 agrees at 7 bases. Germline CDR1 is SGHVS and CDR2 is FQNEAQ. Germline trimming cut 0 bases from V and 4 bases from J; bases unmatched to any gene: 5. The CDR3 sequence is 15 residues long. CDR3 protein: CASSLAQGGGYGYTF. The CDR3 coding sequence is TGTGCCAGCAGCTTAGCGCAAGGGGGCGGCTATGGCTACACCTTC.

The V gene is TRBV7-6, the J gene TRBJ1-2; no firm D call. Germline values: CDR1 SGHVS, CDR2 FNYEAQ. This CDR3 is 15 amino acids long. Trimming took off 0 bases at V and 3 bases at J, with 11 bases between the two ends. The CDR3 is CASSLAIGDYYGYTF. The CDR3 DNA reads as TGTGCCAGCAGCTTAGCTATCGGAGATTACTATGGCTACACCTTC.

Written as DNA, the CDR3 is TGTGCCAGCAGTTACTCGCCGGGACAGGAAGAAAAACTGTTTTTT. It translates to CASSYSPGQEEKLFF. The chain employs TRBV6-5 and TRBJ1-4; TRBD1 aligns across 8 bases. Looked up from germline, CDR1 is MNHEY and CDR2 is SVGAGI. V was pared by 0 bases and J by 8 bases, with 5 bases of the junction left unmatched. This CDR3 is built from 15 residues.